Sequencing of this T cell receptor beta chain was carried out in a study of control samples from healthy donors and cancer patients (dated by TCRdb to the early 2020s). CDR1 and CDR2 are drawn from the germline V gene (reference sequence): MNHEY, SMNVEV. The CDR3 sequence holds 13 residues, the cysteine and phenylalanine included. CDR3 DNA only is kept here, 39 bases in frame from base 1. V loses 6 bases at its end and J loses 6 bases; junction bases beyond the gene matches: 2. Concerning this clone: No antigen is known for it. Nothing much larger sits one base from this clone, and base qualities are not available.

Preparation of the library involved the immunoSEQ multiplex PCR assay. Here the immuneACCESS table is served through TCRdb, limited to in-frame sequences with V and J called. Missing clones are a known gap in these copies; in checked studies unresolved V genes cover under half, and the rest lacks a known reason. The sample has 150,000 to 200,000 clones on record, around 95% of them singletons. The ten most abundant clones make up about 9.3% of the sample. The receptor's source is a woman aged 40 to 49 in good health. The receptor chain draws on TRBV27 and TRBJ2-3, with 11 bases in between that match TRBD2. Sequenced: blood. In nucleotides, the sequence is TGTGCCAGCAGACTAGCGGGAGTGGATACGCAGTATTTT. This sequence encodes CASRLAGVDTQYF.